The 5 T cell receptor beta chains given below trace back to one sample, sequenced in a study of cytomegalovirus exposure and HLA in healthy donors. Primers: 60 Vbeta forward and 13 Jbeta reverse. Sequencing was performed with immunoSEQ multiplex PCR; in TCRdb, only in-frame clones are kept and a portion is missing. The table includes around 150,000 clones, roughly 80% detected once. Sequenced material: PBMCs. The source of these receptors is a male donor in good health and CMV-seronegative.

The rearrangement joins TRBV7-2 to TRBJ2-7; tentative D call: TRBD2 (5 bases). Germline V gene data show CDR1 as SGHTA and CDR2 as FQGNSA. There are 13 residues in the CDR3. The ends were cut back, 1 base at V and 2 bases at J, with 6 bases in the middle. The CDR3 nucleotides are TGTGCCAGCAGCTTAGGGACTCCCTACGAGCAGTACTTC. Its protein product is CASSLGTPYEQYF.

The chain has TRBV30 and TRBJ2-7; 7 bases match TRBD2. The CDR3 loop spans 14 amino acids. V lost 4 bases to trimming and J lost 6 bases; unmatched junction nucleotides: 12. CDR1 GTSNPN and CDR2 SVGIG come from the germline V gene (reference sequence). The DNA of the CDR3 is TGTGCCTGGACCCTTAGCGGGCTCAAGGGCGAGCAGTACTTC. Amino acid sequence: CAWTLSGLKGEQYF. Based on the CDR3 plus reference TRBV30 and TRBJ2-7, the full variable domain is SQTIHQWPATLVQPVGSPLSLECTVEGTSNPNLYWYRQAAGRGLQLLFYSVGIGQISSEVPQNLSASRPQDRQFILSSKKLLLSDSGFYLCAWTLSGLKGEQYFGPGTRLTVT.

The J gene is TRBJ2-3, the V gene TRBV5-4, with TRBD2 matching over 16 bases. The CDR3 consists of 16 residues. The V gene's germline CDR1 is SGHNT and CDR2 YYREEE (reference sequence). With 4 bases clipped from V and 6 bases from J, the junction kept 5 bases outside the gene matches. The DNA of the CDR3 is TGTGCCAGCAGCCCGGGACTAGCGGGAGGGGGGGATACGCAGTATTTT. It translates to CASSPGLAGGGDTQYF.

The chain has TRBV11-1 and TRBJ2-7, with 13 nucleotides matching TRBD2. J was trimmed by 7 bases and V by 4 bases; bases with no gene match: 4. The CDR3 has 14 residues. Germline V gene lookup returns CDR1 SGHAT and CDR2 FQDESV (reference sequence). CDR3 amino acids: CASSSGLAGVEQYF. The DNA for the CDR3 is TGTGCCAGCAGCTCCGGACTAGCGGGAGTAGAGCAGTACTTC.

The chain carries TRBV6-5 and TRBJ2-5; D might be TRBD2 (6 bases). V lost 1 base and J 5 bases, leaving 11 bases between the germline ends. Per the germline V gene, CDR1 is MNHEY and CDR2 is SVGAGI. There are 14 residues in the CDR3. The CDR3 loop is CASSYLGLGETQYF. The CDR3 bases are TGTGCCAGCAGTTACTTGGGACTTGGTGAGACCCAGTACTTC.